What follows is one T cell receptor (beta chain) and its context. Trimming pared 8 bases from V and 0 bases from J, leaving 12 bases between. Germline V CDR1 and CDR2: SEHNR, FQNEAQ (reference sequence). CDR3 size: 14 residues. The data derive from a study of blood T cell repertoires in COVID-19. Study as a whole: The study drew acute and convalescent COVID-19 samples from the United States, Italy and Spain. Sources were T cells, B-cell-depleted T cells, or PBMCs; the material itself was cDNA or gDNA.

Per the study methods: Reference gene primers were amplified, and this amplification served to estimate nucleated cell counts. Repertoires were generated with immunoSEQ multiplex PCR, while TCRdb's copy carries only in-frame clones and drops some. The V and J calls and the clone size are those of that table, but D and trimming were determined from the DNA. The sample has about 120,000 clones, about three quarters seen once. This receptor was identified in a human donor with acute or convalescent COVID-19. The donor label of this sample is uncertain. Sample: peripheral blood. The chain recombines TRBV7-9 with TRBJ2-3; TRBD1 might be the D (6 bases). The CDR3 protein is CASLTRGSTDTQYF. The CDR3 nucleotides read TGTGCCAGCCTCACCAGGGGTAGCACAGATACGCAGTATTTT.